This paragraph covers one T cell receptor (beta chain) sequence. These data come from a study of blood T cell repertoires in COVID-19. The Seattle patients joined while their infection was active and were tracked longitudinally afterward. Clones were sequenced by immunoSEQ multiplex PCR, and TCRdb holds only the in-frame ones, with some missing. This table has more than 250,000 clones, about 87% appearing once. This receptor was identified in a woman in her forties or fifties with COVID-19, enrolled during active disease. Source material: peripheral blood.

The CDR3 nucleotides read TGCGCCAGCAGCCCAGTCACGGGGGGCACAGATACGCAGTATTTT. It yields the protein CASSPVTGGTDTQYF. This rearrangement joins TRBV5-1 to TRBJ2-3, with D possibly matching TRBD2 (6 bases). Trimming shortened V by 4 bases and J by 1 base, and 13 bases separated the two germline ends. Germline CDR1 reads SGHRS; CDR2 reads YFSETQ. The CDR3 runs to 15 residues.